This TCR beta chain was sequenced for a study of T cells expressing NK-cell markers (dated by TCRdb to 2018 to 2020). Study-wide context: In sorted CD3+CD56+NKG2C+, CD3+CD56+NKG2C- and CD3+CD56-NKG2C+ T-cell subsets from eight donors, TCR beta-chain repertoires were profiled. Illumina HiSeq 2000/2500, MiSeq or NextSeq was used to sequence libraries as 2 x 150 bp reads. The study sequenced eight donors, all healthy volunteers chosen at random: three men and five women. Seven of the eight sequenced donors were HCMV-seropositive and one was HCMV-seronegative. What the work shows at the level of the full study, not this receptor alone: Whether the expanded NKG2C-expressing T cell clones were specific for HCMV antigens remained unclear. In six donors, the dominant CD3+CD56+NKG2C+ clonotypes were among the top 10 CD8+ clonotypes and accounted for about 1.0-8% of CD8+ T cells. Those dominant clonotypes were again the most abundant among CD3+CD56-NKG2C+ cells in four donors, at about 25-60.1%.

Sequencing was performed on an Illumina HiSeq 2000. TCR beta cDNA libraries were made by 5'RACE template switching that added a universal primer site and unique molecular identifiers. cDNA synthesis was primed from the TCR beta constant segment and was followed by two successive PCR amplification steps. Regarding the original processing steps: MIGEC was used to demultiplex reads and group the reads by UMI, and MiTCR was used to assemble and quantify clonotypes. To remove erroneous sequences, TCR cDNA sequences were retained only when supported by two or more reads. The tcR package was used for downstream repertoire analysis, and clonotypes were matched across fractions by CDR3 nucleotide sequence plus V segment. VDJmatch was used to annotate antigen specificity against VDJdb, with one amino acid substitution in CDR3 permitted. TCRdb reprocessed the reads and lists each CDR3 protein sequence as a single entry, with no DNA. These V and J calls originate from TCRdb's pipeline instead of the authors' own analysis. This sample's listing comprises 400,000 to 550,000 distinct CDR3 sequences. Of the sample, 7.3% is held by the ten largest clones.

HCMV-specific IgG was detected in serum with a commercial ELISA kit to determine HCMV serostatus. Ficoll density gradient centrifugation was used to isolate peripheral blood mononuclear cells from blood. About this clonotype: The antigen it binds to is not known.

Spanning cysteine to phenylalanine, the CDR3 consists of 14 amino acids. No nucleotide data were recorded. CDR1 LNHDA and CDR2 SQIVND were looked up in the germline V gene (reference sequence). Rearrangement joined TRBV19 to TRBJ1-3; TCRdb's D call, TRBD1, is unchecked because there is no DNA. The sequencing input was blood T cells: a sorted CD56 or NKG2C T cell subset, CD4+ or CD8+ T cells, or bulk PBMC T cells (not recorded which). This sequence originates from a woman between 18 and 70 years old in good health. The CDR3 reads CASTPGSSGNTIYF.